A selection of T cell receptor beta chains follows, all from one sample in a study of blood T cell repertoires in COVID-19. Generated by immunoSEQ multiplex PCR, the TCRdb table keeps only in-frame clones and is missing some. The sample yields 200,000 to 250,000 clones, around 83% seen once. Source material: peripheral blood. These receptors originate from a man aged 50-60 years with active or convalescent COVID-19. Each CDR3 is given with its conserved first and last residue. The D gene is left open where the match is weak. Not every row has a clone size; where given, it reads once, few, many or a size class.

v_call	d_call	clone_size	j_call	cdr3_aa	cdr3_nt
TRBV9	-	-	TRBJ2-7	CASSVEEGARDEQYF	TGTGCCAGCAGCGTAGAGGAGGGGGCTAGGGACGAGCAGTACTTC
TRBV6-1	TRBD1	-	TRBJ1-6	CASSEERTGLGSPLHF	TGTGCCAGCAGTGAAGAAAGGACAGGTCTTGGTTCACCCCTCCACTTT
TRBV28	TRBD2	-	TRBJ2-3	CASSSLSGGITDTQYF	TGTGCCAGCAGTTCCCTTAGCGGGGGGATTACAGATACGCAGTATTTT
TRBV5-5	-	-	TRBJ2-7	CASSLGDSPWQYF	TGTGCCAGCAGCTTGGGAGACAGCCCATGGCAGTACTTC
TRBV11-2	TRBD2	-	TRBJ2-5	CASSRGGAGETQYF	TGTGCCAGCAGCCGCGGGGGGGCTGGAGAGACCCAGTACTTC
TRBV4-3	-	-	TRBJ1-1	CASSPPGRGTEAFF	TGCGCCAGCAGCCCCCCCGGCCGAGGCACTGAAGCTTTCTTT
TRBV7-9	TRBD1	-	TRBJ2-3	CASSLGSKGATQYF	TGTGCCAGCAGCTTAGGTTCCAAGGGGGCTACGCAGTATTTT
TRBV11-2	-	-	TRBJ2-5	CASSFRETQYF	TGTGCCAGCAGCTTTAGAGAGACCCAGTACTTC
TRBV11-2	-	-	TRBJ2-5	CASSAGPGGGETQYF	TGTGCCAGCAGCGCAGGACCCGGGGGTGGGGAGACCCAGTACTTC
TRBV9	TRBD1	-	TRBJ2-7	CASSVGRGPYYEQYF	TGTGCCAGCAGCGTAGGCAGGGGGCCTTACTACGAGCAGTACTTC
TRBV2	-	-	TRBJ2-1	CASSVRVSSKNEQFF	TGTGCCAGCAGTGTTCGGGTGAGTTCCAAGAATGAGCAGTTCTTC
TRBV9	TRBD2	once	TRBJ2-5	CASSVDQPGGPQETQYF	TGTGCCAGCAGCGTAGACCAACCGGGGGGGCCACAAGAGACCCAGTACTTC
TRBV5-1	-	-	TRBJ2-1	CASSIDSEEQFF	TGCGCCAGCAGCATCGACAGTGAGGAGCAGTTCTTC
TRBV5-6	TRBD1	-	TRBJ1-1	CASSSTGGNSDTEAFF	TGTGCCAGCAGCTCCACAGGGGGTAATTCGGACACTGAAGCTTTCTTT
TRBV10-3	-	-	TRBJ2-3	CAISESLTTTDTQYF	TGTGCCATCAGTGAGTCGTTGACGACAACAGATACGCAGTATTTT
TRBV5-1	-	-	TRBJ2-5	CASSLQGLETQYF	TGCGCCAGCAGCTTGCAGGGGTTAGAGACCCAGTACTTC
TRBV2	TRBD1	-	TRBJ1-1	CASSEQGVTEAFF	TGTGCCAGCAGTGAACAGGGGGTCACTGAAGCTTTCTTT
TRBV29-1	-	-	TRBJ2-3	CSVPGQSPTDTQYF	TGCAGCGTGCCCGGACAGTCGCCCACAGATACGCAGTATTTT
TRBV6-5	TRBD1	-	TRBJ2-2	CAIGQGRSGELFF	TGTGCCATAGGACAGGGGAGGTCCGGGGAGCTGTTTTTT
TRBV9	-	-	TRBJ1-4	CASSAGHAATNEKLFF	TGTGCCAGCAGCGCGGGACACGCCGCAACTAATGAAAAACTGTTTTTT
TRBV6-5	TRBD1	-	TRBJ2-5	CASLRDSRETQYF	TGTGCCAGTCTCCGGGACAGCCGAGAGACCCAGTACTTC
TRBV18	TRBD1	-	TRBJ2-7	CASSQRTGGFYEQYF	TGTGCCAGCTCGCAAAGGACAGGGGGTTTCTACGAGCAGTACTTC
TRBV4-1	-	few	TRBJ1-1	CASSQEAGGYTEAFF	TGCGCCAGCAGCCAAGAAGCGGGCGGTTACACTGAAGCTTTCTTT
TRBV5-1	-	-	TRBJ2-2	CASSWQSNTGELFF	TGCGCCAGCAGTTGGCAGTCGAACACCGGGGAGCTGTTTTTT
TRBV19	-	once	TRBJ1-5	CASSGQGYQPQHF	TGTGCCAGTAGTGGTCAGGGCTATCAGCCCCAGCATTTT
TRBV6-7	TRBD2	-	TRBJ2-2	CASSTGSSGSQGGELFF	TGTGCCAGCAGTACAGGGTCTAGCGGGAGTCAAGGCGGGGAGCTGTTTTTT
TRBV28	-	few	TRBJ1-5	CASSFPGKTQPQHF	TGTGCCAGCAGTTTTCCAGGGAAGACTCAGCCCCAGCATTTT
TRBV20-1	TRBD1	once	TRBJ1-4	CSASRDSGNEKLFF	TGCAGTGCTAGTCGGGACAGTGGAAATGAAAAACTGTTTTTT
TRBV11-1	TRBD2	-	TRBJ2-1	CASSLESGGGFRKQFF	TGTGCCAGCAGCTTAGAGTCTGGCGGGGGGTTCCGGAAGCAGTTCTTC
TRBV5-1	TRBD2	-	TRBJ2-2	CASSLPSGYGELFF	TGCGCCAGCAGCTTGCCTAGCGGGTACGGGGAGCTGTTTTTT
TRBV19	-	-	TRBJ1-1	CAIKRVGYTEAFF	TGTGCCATAAAGCGGGTGGGGTACACTGAAGCTTTCTTT
TRBV24-1	-	-	TRBJ2-1	CATSDRGFSYNEQFF	TGTGCCACCAGTGATAGAGGGTTTTCCTACAATGAGCAGTTCTTC
TRBV11-2	TRBD1	-	TRBJ1-1	CASRGQGNTEAFF	TGTGCCAGCAGGGGACAGGGGAACACTGAAGCTTTCTTT
TRBV2	TRBD1	-	TRBJ1-3	CASSPGQGSGNTIYF	TGTGCCAGCAGTCCCGGACAGGGCTCTGGAAACACCATATATTTT
TRBV10-3	TRBD1	-	TRBJ2-3	CAISDQGGLADTQYF	TGTGCCATCAGTGACCAAGGGGGCTTGGCAGATACGCAGTATTTT
TRBV6-5	-	-	TRBJ2-5	CASSYSIRQQETQYF	TGTGCCAGCAGTTACTCGATAAGACAGCAAGAGACCCAGTACTTC
TRBV7-2	-	-	TRBJ1-2	CASSPGTRGGYTF	TGTGCCAGCAGCCCCGGGACAAGGGGTGGCTACACCTTC
TRBV29-1	-	-	TRBJ1-1	CSVEGQGNTEAFF	TGCAGCGTTGAAGGGCAGGGGAACACTGAAGCTTTCTTT
TRBV28	-	once	TRBJ2-3	CASSFSPWGGPSDTQYF	TGTGCCAGCAGTTTCTCCCCTTGGGGGGGCCCATCAGATACGCAGTATTTT
TRBV24-1	TRBD1	once	TRBJ2-1	CATSDSGTGNNEQFF	TGTGCCACCAGTGATTCTGGGACAGGGAACAATGAGCAGTTCTTC
TRBV14	TRBD1	-	TRBJ2-2	CASSQVQGPKGRELFF	TGTGCCAGCAGCCAAGTACAGGGGCCCAAGGGAAGGGAGCTGTTTTTT
TRBV7-6	-	-	TRBJ2-1	CASSFGGTSYNEQFF	TGTGCCAGCAGCTTTGGCGGGACCTCCTACAATGAGCAGTTCTTC
TRBV7-9	TRBD1	-	TRBJ1-1	CASSQGQGAIDTEAFF	TGTGCCAGCAGTCAAGGCCAGGGGGCGATCGACACTGAAGCTTTCTTT
TRBV28	-	-	TRBJ2-7	CASSPGGIHEQYF	TGTGCCAGCAGTCCGGGCGGGATCCACGAGCAGTACTTC
TRBV6-5	-	few	TRBJ2-3	CASSYGGKFTDTQYF	TGTGCCAGCAGTTACGGGGGGAAATTCACAGATACGCAGTATTTT
TRBV11-2	TRBD2	-	TRBJ2-5	CASSLYRGSGGGETQYF	TGTGCCAGCAGCTTATACCGGGGTAGCGGGGGAGGGGAGACCCAGTACTTC
TRBV12-3/TRBV12-4	TRBD1	-	TRBJ1-6	CASSRRGVGPLHF	TGTGCCAGCAGTCGCAGGGGGGTTGGGCCCCTCCACTTT
TRBV6-5	-	once	TRBJ2-7	CASSSPGLLYEQYF	TGTGCCAGCAGTAGCCCGGGACTCCTGTACGAGCAGTACTTC
TRBV5-1	TRBD1	-	TRBJ1-4	CASSLQTGEEKLFF	TGCGCCAGCAGCTTGCAGACAGGGGAAGAAAAACTGTTTTTT
TRBV7-6	TRBD2	-	TRBJ2-3	CASSLTGLAGAGDTQYF	TGTGCCAGCAGCTTAACCGGACTAGCGGGAGCGGGAGATACGCAGTATTTT